This TCR beta chain was observed in a study of shared clonotypes between healthy human individuals. Study-wide context: Researchers assigned three CD4 naive, three CD4 memory, two CD8 naive and one CD8 memory plate to each donor.

Researchers divided each subset's genomic DNA evenly across several immunoSEQ plates. The protocol was immunoSEQ multiplex PCR, while the TCRdb copy is restricted to in-frame clones and leaves out a portion. The repertoire holds about 2.4 million clones, with under 95% as singletons. Per the germline V gene, CDR1 is LNHDA and CDR2 is SQIVND (reference sequence). This CDR3 is built from 16 residues. V was pared by 6 bases and J by 3 bases, with 18 bases between. This sequence originates from a man between 18 and 35 years old in good health. Some clones in this sample may be carry-over from other donors' samples. The sequenced sample was naive CD4+ T cells from PBMCs. Subset described: CD45RA+ positively selected. J is TRBJ2-1 and V is TRBV19; D remains unclear. The CDR3 nucleotides read TGTGCCAGTAGCAACCCACGCAGTGACCTCTACAATGAGCAGTTCTTC. Protein: CASSNPRSDLYNEQFF.